The clone carrying this T cell receptor beta chain was found a few times. The antigen is undetermined. Germline V CDR1 and CDR2: SGHTA, FQGNSA. Trimming left V 0 bases short and J 5 bases short, with 26 bases between. The CDR3 contains 20 residues. The iRepertoire nested amplicon-rescue multiplex PCR amplified TCR alpha and beta CDR3s from RNA. TCRdb reprocessed the multiplex PCR reads with MiXCR, giving one entry per CDR3 protein. The repertoire has about 180,000 distinct CDR3 sequences, about 40% of them found once; the top ten carry 5% to 5.5%. This sample was taken from a study of glioma-infiltrating T cells. Study-wide results and limits: Only very few CDR3 sequences appeared in both tissue and blood.

This rearrangement joins TRBV7-2 to TRBJ2-1; D is unresolved. Material: glioma tissue, nonneoplastic brain tissue, or PBMCs (not recorded which). This TCR derives from a human donor with low-grade glioma or glioblastoma, undergoing nonglioma brain surgery, or in good health (not recorded which). CDR3 sequence (DNA): TGTGCCAGCAGCTTAGCGAATTTAGGGTCGTTCGGGCGTTACAACAATGAGCAGTTCTTC. This gives the protein CASSLANLGSFGRYNNEQFF.